This is a list of T cell receptor beta chains from one sample in a study of a mutant IDH1 vaccine in newly diagnosed glioma. Antigens of these TCRs are unknown. Sequencing used immunoSEQ multiplex PCR; TCRdb keeps in-frame clones, though not all of them. This table has fewer than 40,000 clones, around 90% appearing once. The sample was PBMCs, taken from a glioma patient whose treatment included an IDH1 peptide vaccine. The receptors shown here come from a woman in her thirties or forties with glioma. CDR3s include the opening cysteine and the closing phenylalanine or tryptophan. A D gene is named only where the DNA matches it firmly. The size field is filled for only some rows; it gives once, few, many or a size class.

>TRBJ2-7|TRBV2|-|-
CASSGLWGMNEQYF
TGTGCCAGCAGTGGACTCTGGGGGATGAACGAGCAGTACTTC
>TRBJ2-1|TRBV14|few|-
CASSPTKVWRYNEQFF
TGTGCCAGCAGCCCCACTAAGGTCTGGCGGTACAATGAGCAGTTCTTC
>TRBJ2-3|TRBV5-4|-|TRBD2
CASSFLAGNTDTQYF
TGTGCCAGCAGCTTTCTAGCGGGGAACACAGATACGCAGTATTTT
>TRBJ1-2|TRBV2|-|-
CASSAKNYGYTF
TGTGCCAGCAGTGCCAAAAACTATGGCTACACCTTC
>TRBJ2-7|TRBV21-1|once|-
CASSKGSDKIGSYEQYF
TGTGCCAGCAGCAAAGGATCGGATAAAATCGGCTCCTACGAGCAGTACTTC
>TRBJ1-4|TRBV9|-|TRBD1
CASSAGQVDEKLFF
TGTGCCAGCAGCGCGGGACAGGTCGATGAAAAACTGTTTTTT
>TRBJ2-1|TRBV4-1|-|TRBD1
CASSQASYRGLGDNEQFF
TGCGCCAGCAGCCAAGCCTCTTACAGGGGTTTGGGGGACAATGAGCAGTTCTTC
>TRBJ1-5|TRBV9|few|-
CASSVAPNQPQHF
TGTGCCAGCAGCGTAGCACCCAATCAGCCCCAGCATTTT
>TRBJ2-5|TRBV5-1|-|-
CASSLEGGQETQYF
TGCGCCAGCAGCTTGGAGGGGGGTCAAGAGACCCAGTACTTC
>TRBJ1-1|TRBV5-1|-|-
CASSLGLARTEAFF
TGCGCCAGCAGCTTGGGACTTGCCAGGACTGAAGCTTTCTTT
>TRBJ2-7|TRBV18|-|-
CASSPVAGHEQYF
TGTGCCAGCTCACCAGTTGCAGGGCACGAGCAGTACTTC
>TRBJ1-1|TRBV6-1|-|-
CASSEQGSTEAFF
TGTGCCAGCAGTGAACAAGGCAGCACTGAAGCTTTCTTT
>TRBJ1-2|TRBV4-3|-|-
CASSLTDRYGYTF
TGCGCCAGCAGCCTGACGGACAGATATGGCTACACCTTC
>TRBJ2-5|TRBV5-1|once|TRBD1
CASSTGQGRETQYF
TGCGCCAGCAGCACAGGACAGGGCAGAGAGACCCAGTACTTC
>TRBJ2-1|TRBV11-3|-|TRBD2
CASSQTSGYNEQFF
TGTGCCAGCAGCCAAACTAGCGGCTACAATGAGCAGTTCTTC
>TRBJ1-3|TRBV30|-|-
CAWSEGWGNTIYF
TGTGCCTGGAGTGAGGGGTGGGGAAACACCATATATTTT
>TRBJ2-5|TRBV18|-|TRBD2
CASSPLSGGPGEETQYF
TGTGCCAGCTCTCCCTTGTCGGGAGGGCCGGGGGAAGAGACCCAGTACTTC
>TRBJ1-6|TRBV7-9|-|TRBD1
CASSRGGQDNSPLHF
TGTGCCAGCAGCCGAGGGGGACAGGATAATTCACCCCTCCACTTT
>TRBJ1-2|TRBV2|once|-
CASSQGSWGYTF
TGTGCCAGCAGCCAGGGCTCTTGGGGCTACACCTTC
>TRBJ2-3|TRBV5-1|-|-
CASSLTTTSTDTQYF
TGCGCCAGCAGCTTGACAACTACTAGCACAGATACGCAGTATTTT
>TRBJ1-1|TRBV6-1|few|-
CASSETGQFEAFF
TGTGCCAGCAGTGAGACCGGACAGTTTGAAGCTTTCTTT
>TRBJ2-1|TRBV6-5|-|-
CASSYSSEGSQKFF
TGTGCCAGCAGTTACTCTTCCGAGGGCTCTCAAAAGTTCTTC
>TRBJ1-3|TRBV19|-|-
CASSIVPGLSGNTIYF
TGTGCCAGTAGTATAGTCCCGGGACTCTCTGGAAACACCATATATTTT
>TRBJ1-2|TRBV6-6|-|-
CASSYSQGAAGYTF
TGTGCCAGCAGTTACTCGCAGGGTGCGGCTGGCTACACCTTC
>TRBJ2-7|TRBV6-5|few|TRBD1
CASSYSTGGFYEQYF
TGTGCCAGCAGTTACTCGACAGGGGGCTTCTACGAGCAGTACTTC
>TRBJ2-5|TRBV5-5|-|-
CASSLYPEQETQYF
TGTGCCAGCAGCTTGTATCCGGAACAAGAGACCCAGTACTTC
>TRBJ1-1|TRBV19|few|-
CASSMGIGHPAFF
TGTGCCAGTAGTATGGGGATTGGCCATCCAGCTTTCTTT
>TRBJ1-2|TRBV15|-|-
CATSLANYGYTF
TGTGCCACCAGCCTAGCTAACTATGGCTACACCTTC
>TRBJ2-3|TRBV28|-|-
CASTKMGGTDTQYF
TGTGCCAGCACCAAAATGGGGGGCACAGATACGCAGTATTTT
>TRBJ2-2|TRBV4-2|-|-
CASSQEIQDLNTGELFF
TGTGCCAGCAGCCAAGAAATTCAGGACCTCAACACCGGGGAGCTGTTTTTT
>TRBJ1-2|TRBV7-2|-|-
CASRTLVKDGYTF
TGTGCCAGCAGGACCCTTGTGAAGGATGGCTACACCTTC
>TRBJ1-1|TRBV7-2|-|-
CASSPRQTTEAFF
TGTGCCAGCAGCCCCCGGCAGACCACTGAAGCTTTCTTT
>TRBJ1-1|TRBV7-8|-|-
CASCPAPGPSATFF
TGTGCCAGCTGCCCTGCACCGGGCCCTTCAGCCACCTTCTTT